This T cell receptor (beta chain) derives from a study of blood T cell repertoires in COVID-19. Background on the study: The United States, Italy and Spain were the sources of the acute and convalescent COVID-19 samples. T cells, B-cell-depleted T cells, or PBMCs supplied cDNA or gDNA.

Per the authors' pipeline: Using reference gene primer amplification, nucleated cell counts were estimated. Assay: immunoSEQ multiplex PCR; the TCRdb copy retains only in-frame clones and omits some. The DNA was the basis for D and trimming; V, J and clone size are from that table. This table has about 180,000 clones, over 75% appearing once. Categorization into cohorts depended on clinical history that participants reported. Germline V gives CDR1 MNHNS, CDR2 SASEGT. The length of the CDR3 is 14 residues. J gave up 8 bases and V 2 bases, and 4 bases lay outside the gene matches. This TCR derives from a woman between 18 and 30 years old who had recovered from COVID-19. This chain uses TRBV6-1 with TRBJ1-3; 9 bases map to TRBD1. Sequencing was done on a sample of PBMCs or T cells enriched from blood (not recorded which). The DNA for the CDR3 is TGTGCCAGCAGTGAACTGGACAGGGGATACACCATATATTTT. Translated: CASSELDRGYTIYF.